These 13 T cell receptor beta chains originate from one sample sequenced in a study of cytomegalovirus exposure and HLA in healthy donors. Using immunoSEQ multiplex PCR, the repertoire was profiled, and TCRdb retains in-frame clones only, with some absent. The sample carries some 200,000 clones, more than 65% recorded once. The sequencing sample was made of PBMCs. The receptors here all came from a woman aged 18-35 years in good health and CMV-seropositive.

The chain joins TRBV5-1 to TRBJ1-1; 8 positions agree with TRBD1. The CDR3 is 15 amino acids. Germline lookup yields CDR1 SGHRS and CDR2 YFSETQ. V was pared by 4 bases and J by 3 bases, with 8 bases of the junction left unmatched. In DNA form, the CDR3 reads TGCGCCAGCAGCCCCCTGGGGACAGGAGACACTGAAGCTTTCTTT. Protein: CASSPLGTGDTEAFF. Filled out from reference TRBV5-1 and TRBJ1-1, the complete variable domain reads KAGVTQTPRYLIKTRGQQVTLSCSPISGHRSVSWYQQTPGQGLQFLFEYFSETQRNKGNFPGRFSGRQFSNSRSEMNVSTLELGDSALYLCASSPLGTGDTEAFFGQGTRLTVV.

The chain recombines TRBV2 with TRBJ1-1, with no clear D. This CDR3 is built from 14 residues. Trimming removed 3 bases at V and 0 bases at J, with 8 bases between. Per the germline V gene, CDR1 is SNHLY and CDR2 is FYNNEI. CDR3 nucleotides: TGTGCCAGCAGTGACGAGCCGGTGAACACTGAAGCTTTCTTT. Its protein product is CASSDEPVNTEAFF. Looking up the rest from reference TRBV2 and TRBJ1-1 gives the full variable domain: EPEVTQTPSHQVTQMGQEVILRCVPISNHLYFYWYRQILGQKVEFLVSFYNNEISEKSEIFDDQFSVERPDGSNFTLKIRSTKLEDSAMYFCASSDEPVNTEAFFGQGTRLTVV.

The chain recombines TRBV2 with TRBJ1-1; TRBD1 matches at 7 bases. J was trimmed by 4 bases and V by 6 bases; bases with no gene match: 5. CDR3 size: 13 residues. Germline CDR1 reads SNHLY; CDR2 reads FYNNEI. The CDR3: CASSPQGGTEAFF. In DNA, the CDR3 is TGTGCCAGCAGCCCTCAGGGGGGCACTGAAGCTTTCTTT.

V gene TRBV2 combines with J gene TRBJ1-2; the match to TRBD1 covers 7 bases. Trimming removed 6 bases from V and 7 bases from J; junction bases left unmatched: 8. In germline, CDR1 is SNHLY, CDR2 FYNNEI. The CDR3 consists of 13 residues. The CDR3 coding sequence is TGTGCCAGCAGGGCTCTACAGGGGTCTGGCTACACCTTC. Its protein is CASRALQGSGYTF.

The chain carries TRBV5-1 and TRBJ2-7; 10 bases align to TRBD1. Germline lookup yields CDR1 SGHRS and CDR2 YFSETQ. The CDR3 is made up of 13 amino acids. V was pared by 4 bases and J by 7 bases, with 5 bases of the junction left unmatched. The CDR3 spells CASSLGQGWEQYF. The CDR3 DNA reads as TGCGCCAGCAGCCTGGGACAGGGGTGGGAGCAGTACTTC.

The rearrangement links TRBV5-1 to TRBJ2-3, with D perhaps matching TRBD2 (7 bases). This CDR3 contains 18 residues. V lost 0 bases and J 1 base, leaving 18 bases between the germline ends. CDR1 is SGHRS, CDR2 YFSETQ, per germline. CDR3 nucleotide sequence: TGCGCCAGCAGCTTGGCCGGGGGGCGTTTGTGGGGCACAGATACGCAGTATTTT. This gives the protein CASSLAGGRLWGTDTQYF.

The rearrangement links TRBV5-6 to TRBJ2-5; D is perhaps TRBD1 (5 bases). Germline V gene sequence: CDR1 SGHDT, CDR2 YYEEEE. The CDR3 extends over 17 amino acids. The germline V and J ends were trimmed by 0 bases and 0 bases, with 15 bases remaining between them. The CDR3 bases are TGTGCCAGCAGCTTGGGACAGTTAACTTTGTACCAAGAGACCCAGTACTTC. It yields the protein CASSLGQLTLYQETQYF.

CDR3 protein: CASSQATRLRTGAYNEQFF. CDR3 nucleotide sequence: TGTGCCAGCAGCCAAGCTACCCGTTTGCGGACAGGGGCCTACAATGAGCAGTTCTTC. The gene calls are TRBV14 and TRBJ2-1, with 9 bases matching TRBD1. CDR1 is SGHDN, CDR2 FVKESK, per germline. The CDR3 has 19 residues. Trimming removed 1 base from V and 2 bases from J; junction bases left unmatched: 12.

This chain uses TRBV27 with TRBJ1-1; D may be TRBD1 (5 bases). The length of the CDR3 is 14 residues. V was clipped by 4 bases and J by 7 bases, with 16 bases between them. Germline CDR1 MNHEY, CDR2 SMNVEV (reference sequence). The CDR3: CASSSFRVQGEAFF. CDR3 DNA sequence: TGTGCCAGCAGTTCATTCCGGGTTCAGGGTGAAGCTTTCTTT.

The V gene is TRBV9, the J gene TRBJ1-1; D gene uncertain. Germline values: CDR1 SGDLS, CDR2 YYNGEE. V was shortened by 0 bases and J by 0 bases, with 6 bases between the two germline ends. CDR3 size: 14 residues. In DNA form, the CDR3 reads TGTGCCAGCAGCGTAGAACCTATGAACACTGAAGCTTTCTTT. The encoded protein is CASSVEPMNTEAFF.

Here the CDR3 reads CASSTEGGSPLHF. The CDR3 DNA reads TGTGCCAGTTCGACAGAGGGAGGTTCACCCCTCCACTTT. This chain joins TRBV19 and TRBJ1-6; D possibly corresponds to TRBD1 (5 bases). V was cut by 8 bases and J by 9 bases, with 14 bases left in between. The CDR3 totals 13 residues. Per germline, CDR1 LNHDA and CDR2 SQIVND (reference sequence).

This chain joins TRBV7-6 and TRBJ2-7; D is unclear. Germline CDR1 SGHVS, CDR2 FNYEAQ. The CDR3 sequence is 13 residues long. V lost 5 bases and J 7 bases, leaving 15 bases between the germline ends. CDR3 in amino acids: CASSRTFDGEQYF. The CDR3 nucleotides are TGTGCCAGCAGCCGAACCTTTGACGGGGAGCAGTACTTC.

The rearrangement links TRBV6-5 to TRBJ2-1, with D perhaps TRBD1 (6 bases). Germline CDR1 reads MNHEY; CDR2 reads SVGAGI. The CDR3 extends over 11 amino acids. With 9 bases removed from V and 8 bases from J, the gap between germline ends came to 11 bases. This chain's CDR3 is CASTGMDEQFF. Written as DNA, the CDR3 is TGTGCCAGTACAGGGATGGATGAGCAGTTCTTC.